Each of the 10 T cell receptor beta chains below was sequenced from the same sample in a study of OX40 agonist ivuxolimab in advanced cancers. The method was immunoSEQ multiplex PCR; TCRdb's version includes in-frame clones alone and lacks a portion of them. The profile shows 65,000 to 80,000 clones, around nine tenths of them singletons. This material consisted of CD4+ or CD8+ T cells sorted from blood, taken in a trial of the OX40 agonist ivuxolimab. The receptors stem from an adult with an advanced solid tumor such as melanoma, head and neck, liver or kidney cancer.

The chain employs TRBV9 and TRBJ1-1; perhaps TRBD1 as D (6 bases). This CDR3 has 15 amino acids. CDR1 and CDR2 (germline): SGDLS, YYNGEE. With 0 bases removed from V and 4 bases from J, the gap between germline ends came to 13 bases. The CDR3 region has the DNA TGTGCCAGCAGCGTAGGTTCAGGGGTCGGCACTGAAGCTTTCTTT. It translates to CASSVGSGVGTEAFF. Based on the CDR3 plus reference TRBV9 and TRBJ1-1, the full variable domain is DSGVTQTPKHLITATGQRVTLRCSPRSGDLSVYWYQQSLDQGLQFLIQYYNGEERAKGNILERFSAQQFPDLHSELNLSSLELGDSALYFCASSVGSGVGTEAFFGQGTRLTVV.

The rearrangement uses TRBV5-6 and TRBJ2-7; 7 positions match TRBD1. Germline CDR1 is SGHDT and CDR2 is YYEEEE. This CDR3 comprises 14 residues. V shed 3 bases and J 6 bases; nucleotides not matched to a gene: 9. The CDR3 here is CASSSSTGVGEQYF. The CDR3 DNA sequence: TGTGCCAGCAGCTCAAGTACAGGGGTGGGCGAGCAGTACTTC.

The chain combines TRBV11-2 with TRBJ2-1, with D tentatively TRBD1 (6 bases). V was shortened by 10 bases and J by 2 bases, with 21 bases between the two germline ends. The CDR3 has 16 residues. CDR1 SGHAT and CDR2 FQNNGV come from the germline V gene. CDR3 nucleotide sequence: TGTGCCACCAAAGGGGGAGTATTGGCAGCCTACAATGAGCAGTTCTTC. Its translation is CATKGGVLAAYNEQFF. Together with reference TRBV11-2 and TRBJ2-1, the CDR3 gives the full variable domain: EAGVAQSPRYKIIEKRQSVAFWCNPISGHATLYWYQQILGQGPKLLIQFQNNGVVDDSQLPKDRFSAERLKGVDSTLKIQPAKLEDSAVYLCATKGGVLAAYNEQFFGPGTRLTVL.

The chain uses TRBV11-2 and TRBJ2-2; 8 nucleotides align to TRBD2. The V and J ends lost 5 bases and 4 bases, in that order; junction bases with no gene match: 6. The CDR3 length is 15 residues. The V gene's germline CDR1 is SGHAT and CDR2 FQNNGV. DNA for the CDR3: TGTGCCAGCAGCCCCCTTAGCGGGGCCACCGGGGAGCTGTTTTTT. Translating it yields CASSPLSGATGELFF.

The chain couples TRBV4-1 to TRBJ2-1, with 8 bases aligning to TRBD2. The CDR3 is 16 amino acids. The V gene's germline CDR1 is MGHRA and CDR2 YSYEKL. The junction had 5 bases not matched to a gene; V was cut back by 0 bases and J by 4 bases. The CDR3 DNA reads TGCGCCAGCAGCCAAGATCGGGGGGGCACGTACAATGAGCAGTTCTTC. Protein: CASSQDRGGTYNEQFF.

The chain is built from TRBV19 and TRBJ2-1; TRBD1 aligns across 11 bases. In germline, CDR1 is LNHDA, CDR2 SQIVND (reference sequence). The CDR3 totals 15 residues. J gave up 4 bases and V 3 bases, and 2 bases lay outside the gene matches. The CDR3 DNA follows: TGTGCCAGTAGTATGGGACAGGGGGGTTACAATGAGCAGTTCTTC. Amino acids: CASSMGQGGYNEQFF.

This sequence joins TRBV6-5 and TRBJ1-1; 10 bases line up with TRBD1. J gave up 7 bases and V 6 bases, and 2 bases lay outside the gene matches. CDR3 length: 12 amino acids. Germline values: CDR1 MNHEY, CDR2 SVGAGI. This chain's CDR3 is CASRGQGSEAFF. The CDR3 DNA reads TGTGCCAGCAGGGGACAGGGGAGTGAAGCTTTCTTT.

The chain couples TRBV2 to TRBJ2-5, with D tentatively TRBD1 (5 bases). Trimming removed 11 bases from V and 2 bases from J, with 15 bases in between. In germline, CDR1 is SNHLY, CDR2 FYNNEI. There are 13 residues in the CDR3. CDR3 nucleotide sequence: TGTGCCCTGCAAGGATACAGGCAAGAGACCCAGTACTTC. Residues: CALQGYRQETQYF. The full variable domain, its missing parts supplied by reference TRBV2 and TRBJ2-5, is EPEVTQTPSHQVTQMGQEVILRCVPISNHLYFYWYRQILGQKVEFLVSFYNNEISEKSEIFDDQFSVERPDGSNFTLKIRSTKLEDSAMYFCALQGYRQETQYFGPGTRLLVL.

This sequence joins TRBV11-2 and TRBJ1-2; the D gene is possibly TRBD1 (6 bases). The CDR3 runs to 14 residues. V lost 5 bases to trimming and J lost 0 bases, with 10 bases between them. The germline V gene has CDR1 SGHAT and CDR2 FQNNGV. The CDR3 reads CASSQDSSNYGYTF. The CDR3 DNA reads as TGTGCCAGCAGCCAGGACAGCTCTAACTATGGCTACACCTTC.

The CDR3 bases are TGCGCCAGCAGTTACCGGACTAGCAAGAATGAGCAGTTCTTC. This translates into CASSYRTSKNEQFF. V gene TRBV5-1 combines with J gene TRBJ2-1, with 8 bases that match TRBD2. Germline trimming cut 5 bases from V and 7 bases from J; bases unmatched to any gene: 8. Germline V gene sequence: CDR1 SGHRS, CDR2 YFSETQ. CDR3 length equals 14 residues. Based on the CDR3 plus reference TRBV5-1 and TRBJ2-1, the full variable domain is KAGVTQTPRYLIKTRGQQVTLSCSPISGHRSVSWYQQTPGQGLQFLFEYFSETQRNKGNFPGRFSGRQFSNSRSEMNVSTLELGDSALYLCASSYRTSKNEQFFGPGTRLTVL.